This TCR beta chain was sequenced during a study of blood T cell repertoires in COVID-19. About the study: There were acute and convalescent COVID-19 samples, and they came from the United States, Italy and Spain. Sources were T cells, B-cell-depleted T cells, or PBMCs; the material itself was cDNA or gDNA.

Sequenced by immunoSEQ multiplex PCR; TCRdb stores in-frame clones only, minus some. The table includes under 250,000 clones, nearly 90% detected once. The CDR3 has 16 residues. Germline V gene lookup returns CDR1 KGHDR and CDR2 SFDVKD. V was pared by 7 bases and J by 6 bases, with 20 bases between. Seattle-derived patients entered the study during active infection and were followed longitudinally. Material for sequencing was peripheral blood. The V and J genes are TRBV24-1 and TRBJ2-2; a possible D gene is TRBD1 (6 bases). The TCR was taken from a man aged 45-65 years with COVID-19, enrolled during active disease. The CDR3 DNA is TGTGCCACCAGAGACGCACAGGGTGGTGGAGCCGGGGAGCTGTTTTTT. Translated, it gives CATRDAQGGGAGELFF.